These 23 T cell receptor beta chains were sequenced from one sample in a study of regulatory and conventional T cells in RAG deficiency. Conventional CD4+ T cells were sorted from blood as CD25-low CD127-high cells. Sequencing used immunoSEQ multiplex PCR; TCRdb keeps in-frame clones, though not all of them. The sample lists 20,000 to 25,000 clones, 95% to 97% occurring once. The same sample was also studied in work on regulatory T cells. That source reports: The PCR used 52 TRBV and 13 TRBJ primers.

Sample: CD25- CD4+ T cells sorted from blood. The receptors shown here come from a human donor in good health.

The gene calls are TRBV30 and TRBJ2-7; perhaps TRBD2 as D (6 bases). Per the germline V gene, CDR1 is GTSNPN and CDR2 is SVGIG (reference sequence). This CDR3 contains 14 residues. V lost 0 bases to trimming and J lost 3 bases, with 12 bases between them. The CDR3, as DNA: TGTGCCTGGAGTGTATCCGGGGGATACTACGAGCAGTACTTC. This translates into CAWSVSGGYYEQYF.

The chain couples TRBV14 to TRBJ2-3; 9 bases match TRBD2. The CDR3 sequence is 15 residues long. V gave up 4 bases and J gave up 4 bases; unmatched junction bases: 6. From germline, CDR1 is SGHDN and CDR2 FVKESK. The CDR3 coding sequence is TGTGCCAGCAGCCCTCAGGGACTAGCATCAGATACGCAGTATTTT. Its translation is CASSPQGLASDTQYF.

This chain links TRBV9 with TRBJ2-2; TRBD2 aligns across 9 bases. Losses at the gene ends were 4 bases for V and 0 bases for J; bases not matched to a gene: 4. The CDR3 length is 16 residues. Germline lookup yields CDR1 SGDLS and CDR2 YYNGEE. In DNA, the CDR3 is TGTGCCAGCAGCTTCTGGACTAGCGCGAACACCGGGGAGCTGTTTTTT. This gives the protein CASSFWTSANTGELFF. Full variable domain (remainder filled in from reference TRBV9 and TRBJ2-2): DSGVTQTPKHLITATGQRVTLRCSPRSGDLSVYWYQQSLDQGLQFLIQYYNGEERAKGNILERFSAQQFPDLHSELNLSSLELGDSALYFCASSFWTSANTGELFFGEGSRLTVL.

The chain carries TRBV30 and TRBJ1-1; 7 bases match TRBD1. The germline gives CDR1 GTSNPN, CDR2 SVGIG (reference sequence). The ends lost 7 bases at V and 8 bases at J; junction bases unmatched: 13. This CDR3 has 13 residues. Here the CDR3 DNA reads TGTGCCTCCGGGACAGAACCCTCGACAGAAGCTTTCTTT. Residues: CASGTEPSTEAFF.

This chain joins TRBV7-2 and TRBJ1-5; 10 bases line up with TRBD1. V was pared by 5 bases and J by 9 bases, with 13 bases of the junction left unmatched. The CDR3 runs to 16 residues. Germline CDR1 is SGHTA and CDR2 is FQGNSA. CDR3 region: CASSKGDRGAFSPQHF. CDR3 sequence (DNA): TGTGCCAGCAGCAAAGGGGACAGGGGCGCCTTCTCGCCCCAGCATTTT.

The chain links TRBV11-2 to TRBJ1-6; TRBD1 might be the D (6 bases). Trimming pared 5 bases from V and 6 bases from J, leaving 14 bases between. Germline V gives CDR1 SGHAT, CDR2 FQNNGV. This CDR3 has 15 residues. CDR3 amino acids: CASSNLGGGNSPLHF. The CDR3, as DNA: TGTGCCAGCAGCAACCTAGGGGGGGGTAATTCACCCCTCCACTTT.

This clone was seen once. The chain employs TRBV9 and TRBJ2-1; 8 bases are shared with TRBD2. Germline assignment: CDR1 SGDLS and CDR2 YYNGEE. The CDR3 has 15 residues. V was pared by 0 bases and J by 8 bases, with 7 bases of the junction left unmatched. The CDR3 region is CASSVDGGAGDEQFF. The DNA for the CDR3 is TGTGCCAGCAGCGTAGACGGGGGGGCAGGGGATGAGCAGTTCTTC.

CDR3 sequence: CASREPNYGYTF. The CDR3, as DNA: TGTGCCTCCCGAGAGCCTAACTATGGCTACACCTTC. This chain links TRBV9 with TRBJ1-2; D ambiguous. The CDR3 sequence is 12 residues long. The V and J ends lost 10 bases and 0 bases respectively, with 10 bases between them. CDR1 is SGDLS and CDR2 is YYNGEE in the germline V gene. The complete variable domain, with remaining parts taken from reference TRBV9 and TRBJ1-2, reads DSGVTQTPKHLITATGQRVTLRCSPRSGDLSVYWYQQSLDQGLQFLIQYYNGEERAKGNILERFSAQQFPDLHSELNLSSLELGDSALYFCASREPNYGYTFGSGTRLTVV.

There are a few counts of this clone. This chain links TRBV5-5 with TRBJ1-3, with D possibly matching TRBD1 (5 bases). The length of the CDR3 is 14 residues. Trimming cost V 1 base and J 4 bases, with 9 bases left between them. Per germline, CDR1 SGHKS and CDR2 YYEKEE (reference sequence). The CDR3 region is CASSLRQGGNTIYF. The CDR3 DNA follows: TGTGCCAGCAGCTTGAGGCAGGGAGGAAACACCATATATTTT. Supplemented by reference TRBV5-5 and TRBJ1-3, the full variable domain reads DAGVTQSPTHLIKTRGQQVTLRCSPISGHKSVSWYQQVLGQGPQFIFQYYEKEERGRGNFPDRFSARQFPNYSSELNVNALLLGDSALYLCASSLRQGGNTIYFGEGSWLTVV.

The chain uses TRBV5-1 and TRBJ1-4, with 10 positions matching TRBD1. CDR3 size: 14 residues. Germline trimming cut 0 bases from V and 8 bases from J; bases unmatched to any gene: 1. Germline lookup yields CDR1 SGHRS and CDR2 YFSETQ. CDR3 loop: CASSLGQGAEKLFF. The CDR3 DNA sequence: TGCGCCAGCAGCTTGGGACAGGGGGCGGAAAAACTGTTTTTT. Using reference TRBV5-1 and TRBJ1-4 for the parts outside the CDR3, the full variable domain is KAGVTQTPRYLIKTRGQQVTLSCSPISGHRSVSWYQQTPGQGLQFLFEYFSETQRNKGNFPGRFSGRQFSNSRSEMNVSTLELGDSALYLCASSLGQGAEKLFFGSGTQLSVL.

V and J are TRBV2 and TRBJ2-2; D is unclear. This CDR3 is built from 16 residues. Germline assignment: CDR1 SNHLY and CDR2 FYNNEI. Trimming left V 9 bases short and J 1 base short, with 18 bases between. The CDR3 loop is CASALLYFRNTGELFF. The DNA of the CDR3 is TGTGCCAGTGCACTGCTCTATTTTCGGAACACCGGGGAGCTGTTTTTT.

J is TRBJ2-5 and V is TRBV25-1, with TRBD2 identical over 9 bases. This CDR3 is 13 amino acids long. CDR1 is MGHDK and CDR2 is SYGVNS in the germline V gene. The J segment lost 4 bases and the V segment lost 9 bases, leaving 6 bases of the junction unmatched. CDR3 protein: CASCLAGTETQYF. The CDR3, as DNA: TGTGCCAGTTGCCTAGCGGGGACAGAGACCCAGTACTTC.

This chain uses TRBV7-8 with TRBJ2-5; TRBD2 aligns across 10 bases. The germline CDR1 and CDR2 sequences are SGHVS and FQNEAQ. V dropped 1 base and J dropped 5; count of bases not matched to a gene: 13. There are 18 residues in the CDR3. The CDR3 bases are TGTGCCAGCAGCTTAGGCAGGTCTAGCGGGGGCAAGGAGGAGACCCAGTACTTC. Amino acids: CASSLGRSSGGKEETQYF.

This chain links TRBV7-7 with TRBJ2-5; 8 nucleotides align to TRBD2. J gave up 4 bases and V 5 bases, and 9 bases lay outside the gene matches. CDR1 and CDR2 from the germline V gene are SSHAT and FNYEAQ (reference sequence). The CDR3 totals 15 residues. The CDR3 reads CASSIGGARRETQYF. For the CDR3, the DNA is TGTGCCAGCAGCATCGGGGGGGCCCGTAGAGAGACCCAGTACTTC.

The rearrangement uses TRBV6-1 and TRBJ2-7; 7 bases are shared with TRBD2. Germline-derived CDR1 and CDR2 are MNHNS and SASEGT. This CDR3 has 15 amino acids. CDR3 in DNA: TGTGCGCAAGGCGTGGAGCGGGGAACCACCTACGAGCAGTACTTC. Amino acids: CAQGVERGTTYEQYF.

J is TRBJ1-5 and V is TRBV19; weak D call: TRBD1 (5 bases). The germline V and J ends were trimmed by 6 bases and 0 bases, with 15 bases remaining between them. CDR1 and CDR2 (germline): LNHDA, SQIVND (reference sequence). This CDR3 has 16 residues. The CDR3 here is CASRDILKGSNQPQHF. As DNA, the CDR3 is TGTGCCAGTAGGGACATCCTAAAAGGTAGCAATCAGCCCCAGCATTTT. The complete variable domain, with remaining parts taken from reference TRBV19 and TRBJ1-5, reads DGGITQSPKYLFRKEGQNVTLSCEQNLNHDAMYWYRQDPGQGLRLIYYSQIVNDFQKGDIAEGYSVSREKKESFPLTVTSAQKNPTAFYLCASRDILKGSNQPQHFGDGTRLSIL.

The CDR3 DNA sequence: TGTGCCATCAGTGAAGGACAGGGGGGATACGAGCAGTACTTC. Its translation: CAISEGQGGYEQYF. V gene TRBV10-3 combines with J gene TRBJ2-7, with TRBD1 matching 10 bases. V shed 3 bases and J 4 bases; nucleotides not matched to a gene: 3. The CDR3 is 14 amino acids. Germline V gene lookup returns CDR1 ENHRY and CDR2 SYGVKD.

Concerning this clone: Germline and junction disagree at one end, which may indicate a read error. Other nucleotide sequences from this sample produce the same CDR3. The genes are TRBV5-1 and TRBJ1-6; TRBD1 matches 7 bases. CDR1 is SGHRS, CDR2 YFSETQ, per germline. CDR3 length: 14 amino acids. The CDR3 DNA reads as TGCGCCAGCCGCTTTGAGGCAGGGGGATCACCCCTCCACTTT. Its protein is CASRFEAGGSPLHF.

This rearrangement joins TRBV5-1 to TRBJ1-1; TRBD1 is a possible D gene (5 bases). The CDR3 is 16 amino acids. Looked up from germline, CDR1 is SGHRS and CDR2 is YFSETQ. Trimming left V 0 bases short and J 0 bases short, with 12 bases between. CDR3 in amino acids: CASSLGAGGLNTEAFF. In nucleotides, the CDR3 is TGCGCCAGCAGCTTGGGGGCGGGGGGACTGAACACTGAAGCTTTCTTT. Complete variable domain (other parts from reference TRBV5-1 and TRBJ1-1): KAGVTQTPRYLIKTRGQQVTLSCSPISGHRSVSWYQQTPGQGLQFLFEYFSETQRNKGNFPGRFSGRQFSNSRSEMNVSTLELGDSALYLCASSLGAGGLNTEAFFGQGTRLTVV.

The chain couples TRBV5-6 to TRBJ2-7; D ambiguous. The V end was cut by 2 bases, the J end by 1 base, with 4 bases between. This CDR3 spans 12 amino acids. Looked up from germline, CDR1 is SGHDT and CDR2 is YYEEEE. The CDR3 reads CASSLTSYEQYF. The CDR3 nucleotides read TGTGCCAGCAGCTTAACATCCTACGAGCAGTACTTC. Looking up the rest from reference TRBV5-6 and TRBJ2-7 gives the full variable domain: DAGVTQSPTHLIKTRGQQVTLRCSPKSGHDTVSWYQQALGQGPQFIFQYYEEEERQRGNFPDRFSGHQFPNYSSELNVNALLLGDSALYLCASSLTSYEQYFGPGTRLTVT.

This sequence joins TRBV7-7 and TRBJ2-5; 13 bases are a match to TRBD2. V trimming: 1 base; J trimming: 4 bases; junction bases outside the gene matches: 3. Germline CDR1 SSHAT, CDR2 FNYEAQ (reference sequence). The CDR3 has 16 residues. The CDR3 loop is CASSLGLAGGGETQYF. CDR3 coding DNA: TGTGCCAGCAGCTTAGGACTAGCGGGGGGCGGAGAGACCCAGTACTTC.

This chain uses TRBV6-5 with TRBJ1-2; possibly TRBD1 for D (5 bases). V lost 4 bases and J lost 4, with 13 bases in between. CDR3 size: 14 residues. The germline V gene has CDR1 MNHEY and CDR2 SVGAGI. DNA of the CDR3: TGTGCCAGCAGTTCCCCAGGGTCCGGCTATGGCTACACCTTC. Translated, it gives CASSSPGSGYGYTF.

The chain couples TRBV19 to TRBJ2-6; no reliable D call. The length of the CDR3 is 17 residues. CDR1 LNHDA and CDR2 SQIVND come from the germline V gene (reference sequence). Trimming pared 6 bases from V and 0 bases from J, leaving 15 bases between. The CDR3 is CASRRSVVGSGANVLTF. CDR3 nucleotides: TGTGCCAGTAGGCGGAGTGTAGTGGGCTCTGGGGCCAACGTCCTGACTTTC.